This TCR beta chain was obtained from a study of blood T cell repertoires in COVID-19. Study context: Samples came from the United States, Italy and Spain, spanning acute and convalescent COVID-19.

The table came from immunoSEQ multiplex PCR; TCRdb's copy has only in-frame clones and leaves some out. The data show around 40,000 clones, with around 90% seen just once and 20% to 25% held by the top ten. Sequencing was carried out using peripheral blood. This clonotype was obtained from a man aged 50 to 60 with active COVID-19.

CDR3 DNA: TGTGCCAGCAGCCCCTTAGCGGCTACAGATACGCAGTATTTT. It translates to CASSPLAATDTQYF. This rearrangement joins TRBV7-3 to TRBJ2-3; D is possibly TRBD2 (6 bases). Germline loops: CDR1 SGHTA, CDR2 FQGTGA. The CDR3 runs 14 residues. The V and J ends lost 5 bases and 3 bases respectively, with 12 bases between them. Full variable domain (outside the CDR3, taken from reference TRBV7-3 and TRBJ2-3): GAGVSQTPSNKVTEKGKYVELRCDPISGHTALYWYRQSLGQGPEFLIYFQGTGAADDSGLPNDRFFAVRPEGSVSTLKIQRTERGDSAVYLCASSPLAATDTQYFGPGTRLTVL.